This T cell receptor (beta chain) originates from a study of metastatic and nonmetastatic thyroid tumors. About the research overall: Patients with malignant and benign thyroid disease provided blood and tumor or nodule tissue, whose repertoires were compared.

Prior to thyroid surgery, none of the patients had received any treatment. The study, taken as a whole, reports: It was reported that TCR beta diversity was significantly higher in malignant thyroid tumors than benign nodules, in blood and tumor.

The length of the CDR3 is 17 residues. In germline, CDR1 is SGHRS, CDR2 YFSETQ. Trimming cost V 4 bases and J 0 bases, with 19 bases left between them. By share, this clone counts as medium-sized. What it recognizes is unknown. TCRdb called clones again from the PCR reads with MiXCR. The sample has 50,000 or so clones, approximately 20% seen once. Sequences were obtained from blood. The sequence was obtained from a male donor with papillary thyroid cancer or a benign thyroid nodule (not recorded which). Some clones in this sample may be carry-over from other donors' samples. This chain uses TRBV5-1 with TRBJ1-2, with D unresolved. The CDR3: CASSPAGSEVANYGYTF. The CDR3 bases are TGCGCCAGCAGCCCGGCGGGCAGTGAGGTAGCTAACTATGGCTACACCTTC.